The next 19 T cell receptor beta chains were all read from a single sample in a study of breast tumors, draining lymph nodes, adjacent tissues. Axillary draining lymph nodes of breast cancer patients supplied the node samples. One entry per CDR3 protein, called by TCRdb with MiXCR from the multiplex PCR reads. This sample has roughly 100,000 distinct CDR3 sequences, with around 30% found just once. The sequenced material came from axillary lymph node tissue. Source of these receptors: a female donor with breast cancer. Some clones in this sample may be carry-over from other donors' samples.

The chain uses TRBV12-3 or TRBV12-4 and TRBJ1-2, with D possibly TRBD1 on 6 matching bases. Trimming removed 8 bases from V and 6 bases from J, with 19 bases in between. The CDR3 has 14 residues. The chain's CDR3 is CASGLGQFQDGYTF. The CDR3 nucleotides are TGTGCCAGCGGGCTCGGACAGTTTCAAGATGGCTACACCTTC.

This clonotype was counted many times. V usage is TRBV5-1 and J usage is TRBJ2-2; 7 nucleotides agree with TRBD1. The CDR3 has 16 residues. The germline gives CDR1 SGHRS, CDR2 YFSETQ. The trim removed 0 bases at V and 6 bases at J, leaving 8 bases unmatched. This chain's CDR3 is CASSLAGPQGAGELFF. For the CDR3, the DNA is TGCGCCAGCAGCTTGGCAGGCCCCCAGGGGGCCGGGGAGCTGTTTTTT.

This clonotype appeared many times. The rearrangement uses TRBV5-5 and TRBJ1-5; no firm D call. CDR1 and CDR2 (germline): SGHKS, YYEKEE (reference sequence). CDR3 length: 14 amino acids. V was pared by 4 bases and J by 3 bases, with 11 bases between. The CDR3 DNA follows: TGTGCCAGCAGCCCTTGGTCACTCAATCAGCCCCAGCATTTT. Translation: CASSPWSLNQPQHF.

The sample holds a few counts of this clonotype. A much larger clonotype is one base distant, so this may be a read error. The CDR3 nucleotides read TGTGCCAGCAGCCAAGTCAATGAGCAGTCCTTC. Its translation: CASSQVNEQSF. V is TRBV14 and J is TRBJ2-1; D gene uncertain. CDR3 length equals 11 residues. Per the germline V gene, CDR1 is SGHDN and CDR2 is FVKESK.

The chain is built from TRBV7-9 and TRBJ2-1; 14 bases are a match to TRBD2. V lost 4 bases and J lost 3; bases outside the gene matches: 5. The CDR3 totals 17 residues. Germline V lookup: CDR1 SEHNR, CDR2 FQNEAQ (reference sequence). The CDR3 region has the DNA TGTGCCAGCAGCTCTGCGGGACTAGCGGGAGACTACAATGAGCAGTTCTTC. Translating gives CASSSAGLAGDYNEQFF.

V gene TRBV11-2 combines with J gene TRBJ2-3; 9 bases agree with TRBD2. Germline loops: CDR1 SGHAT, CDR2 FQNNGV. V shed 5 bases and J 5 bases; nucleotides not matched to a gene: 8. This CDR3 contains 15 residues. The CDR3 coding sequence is TGTGCCAGCAGCGTCATAGCGGGAGCGAGAGATACGCAGTATTTT. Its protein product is CASSVIAGARDTQYF.

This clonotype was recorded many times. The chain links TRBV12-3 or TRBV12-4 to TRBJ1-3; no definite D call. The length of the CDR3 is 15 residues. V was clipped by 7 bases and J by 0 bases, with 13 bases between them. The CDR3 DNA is TGTGCCAGCAACCCGACGGACTACTCTGGAAACACCATATATTTT. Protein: CASNPTDYSGNTIYF.

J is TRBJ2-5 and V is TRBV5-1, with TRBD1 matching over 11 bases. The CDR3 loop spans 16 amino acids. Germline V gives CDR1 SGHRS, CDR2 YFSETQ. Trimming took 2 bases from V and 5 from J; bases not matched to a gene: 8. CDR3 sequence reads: CASSFGTGGAFETQYF. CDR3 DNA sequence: TGCGCCAGCAGCTTTGGGACAGGGGGGGCCTTTGAGACCCAGTACTTC.

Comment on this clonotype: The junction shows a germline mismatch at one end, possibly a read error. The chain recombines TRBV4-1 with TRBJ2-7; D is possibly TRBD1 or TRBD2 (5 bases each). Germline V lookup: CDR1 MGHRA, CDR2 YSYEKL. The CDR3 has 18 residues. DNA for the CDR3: TGCGCCAGCAGCCAAGAGTCGGGGCGAGGGGTGTACTCCTACGGGCAGTACTTC. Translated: CASSQESGRGVYSYGQYF.

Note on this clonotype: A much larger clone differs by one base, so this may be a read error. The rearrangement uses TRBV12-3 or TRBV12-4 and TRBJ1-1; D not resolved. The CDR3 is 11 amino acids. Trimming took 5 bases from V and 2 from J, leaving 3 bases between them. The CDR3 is CASSHNTEAFF. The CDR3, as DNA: TGTGCCAGCAGTCATAACACTGAAGCTTTCTTT.

The CDR3 is CASSPQGRGRGETQYF. The CDR3 nucleotides read TGTGCCAGCAGTCCCCAGGGCAGGGGCAGGGGGGAGACCCAGTACTTC. The rearrangement uses TRBV6-1 and TRBJ2-5; 7 nucleotides agree with TRBD1. Germline values: CDR1 MNHNS, CDR2 SASEGT. The CDR3 length is 16 residues. Trimming at V came to 5 bases and at J to 5 bases, leaving 14 bases not matched to a gene.

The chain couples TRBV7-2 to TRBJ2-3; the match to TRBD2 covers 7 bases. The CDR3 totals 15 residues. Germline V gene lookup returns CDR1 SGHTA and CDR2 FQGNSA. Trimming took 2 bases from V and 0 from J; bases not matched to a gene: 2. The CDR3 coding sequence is TGTGCCAGCAGCTTAACTAGCGCTAGCACAGATACGCAGTATTTT. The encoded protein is CASSLTSASTDTQYF.

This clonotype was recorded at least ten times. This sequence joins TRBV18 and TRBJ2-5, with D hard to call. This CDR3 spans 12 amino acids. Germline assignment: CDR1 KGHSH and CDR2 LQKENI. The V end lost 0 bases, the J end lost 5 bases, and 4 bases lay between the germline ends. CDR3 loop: CASSPPYETQYF. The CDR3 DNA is TGTGCCAGCTCACCACCGTATGAGACCCAGTACTTC.

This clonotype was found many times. CDR3 DNA: TGCGCCAGCAGCATCGCGACATCCCAAGAGACCCAGTACTTC. This translates into CASSIATSQETQYF. V is TRBV5-1 and J is TRBJ2-5; D ambiguous. The germline V and J ends were trimmed by 4 bases and 1 base, with 11 bases remaining between them. Germline V CDR1 and CDR2: SGHRS, YFSETQ. This CDR3 has 14 residues.

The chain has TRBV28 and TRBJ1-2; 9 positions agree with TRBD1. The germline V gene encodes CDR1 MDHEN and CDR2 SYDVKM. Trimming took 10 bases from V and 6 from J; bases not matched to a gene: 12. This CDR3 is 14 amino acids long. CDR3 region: CAILSRGQGDGYTF. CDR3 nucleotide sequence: TGTGCCATACTTTCTCGGGGACAGGGAGATGGCTACACCTTC.

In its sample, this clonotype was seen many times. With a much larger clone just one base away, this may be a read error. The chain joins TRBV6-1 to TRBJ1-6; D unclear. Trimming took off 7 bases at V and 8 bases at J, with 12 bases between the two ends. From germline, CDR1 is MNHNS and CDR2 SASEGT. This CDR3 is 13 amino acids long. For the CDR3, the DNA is TGTGCCAGCACCCACATAGAGGATTCACCCCTCCACTTT. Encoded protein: CASTHIEDSPLHF.

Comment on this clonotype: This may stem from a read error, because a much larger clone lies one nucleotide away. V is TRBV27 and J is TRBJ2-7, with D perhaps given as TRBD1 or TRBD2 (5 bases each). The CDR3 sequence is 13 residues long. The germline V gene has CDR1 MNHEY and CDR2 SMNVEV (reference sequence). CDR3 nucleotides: TGTGCCAGCTGGGGGTCTAATTCCTACGAGCGGTACTTC. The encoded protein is CASWGSNSYERYF.

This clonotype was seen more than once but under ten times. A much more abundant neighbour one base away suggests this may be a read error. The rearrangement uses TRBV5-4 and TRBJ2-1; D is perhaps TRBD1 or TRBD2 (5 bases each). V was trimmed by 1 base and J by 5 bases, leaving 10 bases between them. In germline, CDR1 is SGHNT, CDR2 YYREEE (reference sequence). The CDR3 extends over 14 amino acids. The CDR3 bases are TGTGCCAGCAGCTTGCGGGGACCCAACAATGAGCAGTTCTTC. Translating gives CASSLRGPNNEQFF.

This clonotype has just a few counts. In nucleotides, the CDR3 is TGTGCCAGCAGTTTGTCCCAGGGACCGAACACTGAAGCTTTCTTT. This translates into CASSLSQGPNTEAFF. V is TRBV28 and J is TRBJ1-1, with a tentative D call TRBD1 (5 bases). Germline V lookup: CDR1 MDHEN, CDR2 SYDVKM. The germline V and J ends were trimmed by 3 bases and 1 base, with 12 bases remaining between them. The CDR3 extends over 15 amino acids. Full variable domain (outside the CDR3, taken from reference TRBV28 and TRBJ1-1): DVKVTQSSRYLVKRTGEKVFLECVQDMDHENMFWYRQDPGLGLRLIYFSYDVKMKEKGDIPEGYSVSREKKERFSLILESASTNQTSMYLCASSLSQGPNTEAFFGQGTRLTVV.